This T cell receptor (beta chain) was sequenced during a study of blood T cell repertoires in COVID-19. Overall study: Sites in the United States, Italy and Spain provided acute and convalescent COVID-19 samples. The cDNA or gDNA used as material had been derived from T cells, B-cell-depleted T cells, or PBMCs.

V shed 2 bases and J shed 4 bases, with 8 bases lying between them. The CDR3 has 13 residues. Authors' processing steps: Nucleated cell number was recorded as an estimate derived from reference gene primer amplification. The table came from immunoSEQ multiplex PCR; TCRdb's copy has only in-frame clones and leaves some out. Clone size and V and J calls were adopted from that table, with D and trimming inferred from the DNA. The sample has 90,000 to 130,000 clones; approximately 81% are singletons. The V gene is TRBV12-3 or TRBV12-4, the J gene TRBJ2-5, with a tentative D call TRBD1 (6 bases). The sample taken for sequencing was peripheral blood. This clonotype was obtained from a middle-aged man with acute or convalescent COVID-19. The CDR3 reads CASSLSGVETQYF. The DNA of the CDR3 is TGTGCCAGCAGTTTATCAGGGGTAGAGACCCAGTACTTC.